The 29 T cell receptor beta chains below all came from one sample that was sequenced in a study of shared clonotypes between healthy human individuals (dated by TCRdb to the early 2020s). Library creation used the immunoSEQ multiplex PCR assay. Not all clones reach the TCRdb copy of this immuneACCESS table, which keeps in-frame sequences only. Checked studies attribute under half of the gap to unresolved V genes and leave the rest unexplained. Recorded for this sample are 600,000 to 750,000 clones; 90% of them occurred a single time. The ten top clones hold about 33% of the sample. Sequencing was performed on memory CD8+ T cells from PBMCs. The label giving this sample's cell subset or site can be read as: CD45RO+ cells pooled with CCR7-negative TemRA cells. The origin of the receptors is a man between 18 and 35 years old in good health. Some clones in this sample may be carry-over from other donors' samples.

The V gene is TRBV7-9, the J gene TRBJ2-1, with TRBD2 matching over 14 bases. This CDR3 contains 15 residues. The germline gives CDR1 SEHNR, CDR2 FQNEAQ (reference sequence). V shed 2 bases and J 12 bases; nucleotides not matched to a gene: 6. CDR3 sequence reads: CASSLKTSGRAGQFF. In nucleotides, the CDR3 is TGTGCCAGCAGCTTAAAGACTAGCGGGAGGGCCGGGCAGTTCTTC.

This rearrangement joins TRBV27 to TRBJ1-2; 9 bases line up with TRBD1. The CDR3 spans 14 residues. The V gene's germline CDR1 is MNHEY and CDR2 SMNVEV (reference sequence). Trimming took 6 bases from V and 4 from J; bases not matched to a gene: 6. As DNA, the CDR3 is TGTGCCAGCAGAAAACAGGGGGCGAGCTATGGCTACACCTTC. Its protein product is CASRKQGASYGYTF.

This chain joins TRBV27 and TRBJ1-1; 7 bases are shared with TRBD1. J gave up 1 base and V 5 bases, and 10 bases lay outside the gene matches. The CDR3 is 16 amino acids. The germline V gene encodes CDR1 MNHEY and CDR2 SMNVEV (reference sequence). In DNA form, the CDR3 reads TGTGCCAGCAGTCCAAGCACAGGGGACACGAACACTGAAGCTTTCTTT. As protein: CASSPSTGDTNTEAFF.

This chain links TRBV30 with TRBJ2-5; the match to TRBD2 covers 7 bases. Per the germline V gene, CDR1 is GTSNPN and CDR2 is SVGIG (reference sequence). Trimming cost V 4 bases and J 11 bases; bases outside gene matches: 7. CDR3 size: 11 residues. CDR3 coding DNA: TGTGCCTGGAAAGCGGGGCAGCAGCAGTACTTC. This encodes CAWKAGQQQYF.

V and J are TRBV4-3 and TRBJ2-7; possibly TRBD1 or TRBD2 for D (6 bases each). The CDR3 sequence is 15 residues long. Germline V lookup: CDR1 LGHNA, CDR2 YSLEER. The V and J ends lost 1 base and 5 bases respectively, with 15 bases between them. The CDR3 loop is CASSQVRQGRHEQYF. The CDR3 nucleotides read TGCGCCAGCAGCCAAGTTCGGCAGGGGAGGCACGAGCAGTACTTC.

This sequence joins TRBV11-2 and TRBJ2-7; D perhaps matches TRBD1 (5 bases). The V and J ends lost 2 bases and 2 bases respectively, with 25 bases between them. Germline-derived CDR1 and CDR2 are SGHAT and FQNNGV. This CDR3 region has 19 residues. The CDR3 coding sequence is TGTGCCAGCAGCTTATTTGGGGCAGGGTCCAAACTGGATCCCTACGAGCAGTACTTC. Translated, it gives CASSLFGAGSKLDPYEQYF.

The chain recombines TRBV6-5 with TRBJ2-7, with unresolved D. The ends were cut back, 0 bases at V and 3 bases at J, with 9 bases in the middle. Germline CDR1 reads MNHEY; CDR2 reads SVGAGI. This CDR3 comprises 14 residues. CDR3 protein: CASSYSWGLYEQYF. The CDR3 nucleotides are TGTGCCAGCAGTTACTCGTGGGGTCTCTACGAGCAGTACTTC.

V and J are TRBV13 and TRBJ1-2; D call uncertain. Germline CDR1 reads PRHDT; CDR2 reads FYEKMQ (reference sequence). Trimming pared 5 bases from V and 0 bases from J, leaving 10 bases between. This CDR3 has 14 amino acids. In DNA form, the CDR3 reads TGTGCCAGCAGCATCGGACGTACTAACTATGGCTACACCTTC. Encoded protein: CASSIGRTNYGYTF.

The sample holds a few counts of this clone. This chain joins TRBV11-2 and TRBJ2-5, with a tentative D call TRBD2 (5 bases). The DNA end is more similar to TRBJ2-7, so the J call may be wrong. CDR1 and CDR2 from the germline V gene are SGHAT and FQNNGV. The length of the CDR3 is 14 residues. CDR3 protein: CASSEDGGWYEQYF. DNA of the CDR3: TGTGCCAGCAGCGAAGACGGCGGGTGGTACGAGCAGTACTTC.

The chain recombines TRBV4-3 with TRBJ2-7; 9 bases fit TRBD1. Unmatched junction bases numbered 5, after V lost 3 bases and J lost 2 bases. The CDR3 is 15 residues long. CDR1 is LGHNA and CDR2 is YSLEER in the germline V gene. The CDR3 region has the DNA TGCGCCAGCAGCCAGGGGGACAGGGCAGCCTACGAGCAGTACTTC. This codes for CASSQGDRAAYEQYF.

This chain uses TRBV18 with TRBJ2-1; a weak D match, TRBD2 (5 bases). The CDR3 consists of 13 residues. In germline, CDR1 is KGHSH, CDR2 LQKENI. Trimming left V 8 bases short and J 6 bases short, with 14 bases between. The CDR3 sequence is CASALASGNEQFF. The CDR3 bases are TGTGCCAGCGCTCTAGCATCTGGCAATGAGCAGTTCTTC. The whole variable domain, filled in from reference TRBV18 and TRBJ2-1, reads NAGVMQNPRHLVRRRGQEARLRCSPMKGHSHVYWYRQLPEEGLKFMVYLQKENIIDESGMPKERFSAEFPKEGPSILRIQQVVRGDSAAYFCASALASGNEQFFGPGTRLTVL.

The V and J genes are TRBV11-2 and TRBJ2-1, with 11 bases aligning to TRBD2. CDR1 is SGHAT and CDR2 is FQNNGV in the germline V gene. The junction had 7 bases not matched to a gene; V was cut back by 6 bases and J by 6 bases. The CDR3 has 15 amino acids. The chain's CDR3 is CASRELAGDFNEQFF. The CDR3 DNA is TGTGCCAGCAGGGAACTAGCGGGAGACTTCAATGAGCAGTTCTTC.

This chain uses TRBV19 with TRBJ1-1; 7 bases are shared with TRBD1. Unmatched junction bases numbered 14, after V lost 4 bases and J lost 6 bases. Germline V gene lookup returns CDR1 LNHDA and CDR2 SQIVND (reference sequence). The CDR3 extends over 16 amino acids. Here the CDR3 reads CASSSRQGDLGAEAFF. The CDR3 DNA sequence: TGTGCCAGTAGTAGTCGTCAGGGGGACCTGGGCGCTGAAGCTTTCTTT.

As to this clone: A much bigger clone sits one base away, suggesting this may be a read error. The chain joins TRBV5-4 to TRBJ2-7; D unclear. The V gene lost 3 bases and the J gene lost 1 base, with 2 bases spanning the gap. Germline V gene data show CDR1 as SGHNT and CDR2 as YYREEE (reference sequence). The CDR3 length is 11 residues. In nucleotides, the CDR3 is TGTGCCAGCAGCTCGTCCTACGAGCAGTACTTC. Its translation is CASSSSYEQYF.

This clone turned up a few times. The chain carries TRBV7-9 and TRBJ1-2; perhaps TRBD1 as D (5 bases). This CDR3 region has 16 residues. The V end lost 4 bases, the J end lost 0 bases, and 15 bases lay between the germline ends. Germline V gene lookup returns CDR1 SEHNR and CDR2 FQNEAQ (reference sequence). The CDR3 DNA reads TGTGCCAGCAGCTCCACGGGGGGACCCGCTAACTATGGCTACACCTTC. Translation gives CASSSTGGPANYGYTF.

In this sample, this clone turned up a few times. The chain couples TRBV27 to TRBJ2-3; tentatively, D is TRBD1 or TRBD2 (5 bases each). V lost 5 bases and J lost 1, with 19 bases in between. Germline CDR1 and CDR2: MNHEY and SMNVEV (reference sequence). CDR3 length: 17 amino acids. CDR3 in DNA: TGTGCCAGCAGTCCTACCCCCACCGGGGCCGGCACAGATACGCAGTATTTT. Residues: CASSPTPTGAGTDTQYF.

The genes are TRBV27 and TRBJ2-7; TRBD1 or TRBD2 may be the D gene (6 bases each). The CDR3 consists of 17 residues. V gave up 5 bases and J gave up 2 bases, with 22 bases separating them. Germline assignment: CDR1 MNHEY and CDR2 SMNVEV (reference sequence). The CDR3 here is CASSPRTMGGPAYEQYF. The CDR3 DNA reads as TGTGCCAGCAGTCCACGTACGATGGGGGGCCCCGCCTACGAGCAGTACTTC.

CDR3 DNA sequence: TGTGCCAGCAGCCCCCAGGTTGTAGGAGTAGCCGGGGAGCTGTTTTTT. Its translation: CASSPQVVGVAGELFF. V is TRBV7-9 and J is TRBJ2-2, with D uncertain. Germline lookup yields CDR1 SEHNR and CDR2 FQNEAQ (reference sequence). V was pared by 5 bases and J by 6 bases, with 19 bases between. The CDR3 is 16 amino acids.

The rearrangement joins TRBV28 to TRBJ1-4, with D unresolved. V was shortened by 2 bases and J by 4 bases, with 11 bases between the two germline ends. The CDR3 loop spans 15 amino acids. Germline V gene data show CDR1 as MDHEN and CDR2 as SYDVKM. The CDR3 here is CASSLIGVINEKLFF. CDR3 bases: TGTGCCAGCAGTTTAATAGGTGTAATTAATGAAAAACTGTTTTTT.

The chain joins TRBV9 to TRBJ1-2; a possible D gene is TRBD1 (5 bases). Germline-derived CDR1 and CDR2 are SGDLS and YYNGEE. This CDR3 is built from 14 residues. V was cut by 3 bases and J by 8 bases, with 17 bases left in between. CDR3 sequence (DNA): TGTGCCAGCAGCGACCCCGGGGGGGGAGGAGGCTACACCTTC. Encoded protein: CASSDPGGGGGYTF.

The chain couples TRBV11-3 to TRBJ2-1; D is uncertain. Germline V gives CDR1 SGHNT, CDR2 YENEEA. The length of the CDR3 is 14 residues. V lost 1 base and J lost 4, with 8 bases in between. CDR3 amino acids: CASSLGVKYNEQFF. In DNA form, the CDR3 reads TGTGCCAGCAGCTTAGGGGTCAAATACAATGAGCAGTTCTTC. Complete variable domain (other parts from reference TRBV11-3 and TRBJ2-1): EAGVVQSPRYKIIEKKQPVAFWCNPISGHNTLYWYLQNLGQGPELLIRYENEEAVDDSQLPKDRFSAERLKGVDSTLKIQPAELGDSAVYLCASSLGVKYNEQFFGPGTRLTVL.

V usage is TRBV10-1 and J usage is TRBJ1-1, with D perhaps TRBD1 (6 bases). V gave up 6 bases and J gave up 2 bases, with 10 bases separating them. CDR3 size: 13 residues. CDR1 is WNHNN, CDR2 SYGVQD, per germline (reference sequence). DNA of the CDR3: TGCGCCAGCAGAACAGGGCATAACACTGAAGCTTTCTTT. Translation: CASRTGHNTEAFF.

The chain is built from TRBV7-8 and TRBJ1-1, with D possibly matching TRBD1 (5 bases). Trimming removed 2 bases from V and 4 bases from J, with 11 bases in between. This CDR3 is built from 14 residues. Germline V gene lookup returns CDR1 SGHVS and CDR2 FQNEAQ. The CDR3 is CASSLWGESTEAFF. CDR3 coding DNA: TGTGCCAGCAGCTTATGGGGCGAAAGCACTGAAGCTTTCTTT.

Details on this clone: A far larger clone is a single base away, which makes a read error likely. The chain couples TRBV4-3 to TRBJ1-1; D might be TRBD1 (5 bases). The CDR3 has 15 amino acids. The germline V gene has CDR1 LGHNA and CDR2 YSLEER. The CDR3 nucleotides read TGCGCCAGCAGCCAAGGGGACTGGCTGGGCACTGAAGTTTTCTTT. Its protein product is CASSQGDWLGTEVFF.

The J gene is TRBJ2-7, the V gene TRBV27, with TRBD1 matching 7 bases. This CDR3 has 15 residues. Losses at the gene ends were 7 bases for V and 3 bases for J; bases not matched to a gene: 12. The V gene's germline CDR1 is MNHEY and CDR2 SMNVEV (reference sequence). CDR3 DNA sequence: TGTGCCAGCACGAACATAAGGGGGCAAGTCTACGAGCAGTACTTC. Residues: CASTNIRGQVYEQYF.

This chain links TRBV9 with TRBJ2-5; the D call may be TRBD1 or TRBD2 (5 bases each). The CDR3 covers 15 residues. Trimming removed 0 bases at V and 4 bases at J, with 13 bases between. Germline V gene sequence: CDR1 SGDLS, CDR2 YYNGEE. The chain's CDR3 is CASSVVPGGLETQYF. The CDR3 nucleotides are TGTGCCAGCAGCGTAGTCCCTGGGGGTTTAGAGACCCAGTACTTC.

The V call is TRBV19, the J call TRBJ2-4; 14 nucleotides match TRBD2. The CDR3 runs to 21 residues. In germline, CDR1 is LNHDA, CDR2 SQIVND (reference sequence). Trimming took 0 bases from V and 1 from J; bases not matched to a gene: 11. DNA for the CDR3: TGTGCCAGTAGTATAGAGGGGACTAGCGGGAGTGGAGGTCTGGCCAAAAACATTCAGTACTTC. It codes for CASSIEGTSGSGGLAKNIQYF. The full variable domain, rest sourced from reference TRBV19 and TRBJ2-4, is DGGITQSPKYLFRKEGQNVTLSCEQNLNHDAMYWYRQDPGQGLRLIYYSQIVNDFQKGDIAEGYSVSREKKESFPLTVTSAQKNPTAFYLCASSIEGTSGSGGLAKNIQYFGAGTRLSVL.

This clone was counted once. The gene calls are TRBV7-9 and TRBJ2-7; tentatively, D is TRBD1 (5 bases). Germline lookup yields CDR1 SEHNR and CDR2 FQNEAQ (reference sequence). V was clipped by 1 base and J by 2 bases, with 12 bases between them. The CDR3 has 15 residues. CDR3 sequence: CASSLVVRVPYEQYF. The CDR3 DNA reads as TGTGCCAGCAGCTTAGTGGTCAGGGTCCCCTACGAGCAGTACTTC.

In nucleotides, the CDR3 is TGCAGCGTTGAAGATTGGGGACCAGGGTCCTACAATGAGCAGTTCTTC. Translated: CSVEDWGPGSYNEQFF. The chain recombines TRBV29-1 with TRBJ2-1; D possibly uses TRBD1 or TRBD2 (5 bases each). The germline V and J ends were trimmed by 0 bases and 1 base, with 13 bases remaining between them. The CDR3 runs to 16 residues. Germline V CDR1 and CDR2: SQVTM, ANQGSEA.